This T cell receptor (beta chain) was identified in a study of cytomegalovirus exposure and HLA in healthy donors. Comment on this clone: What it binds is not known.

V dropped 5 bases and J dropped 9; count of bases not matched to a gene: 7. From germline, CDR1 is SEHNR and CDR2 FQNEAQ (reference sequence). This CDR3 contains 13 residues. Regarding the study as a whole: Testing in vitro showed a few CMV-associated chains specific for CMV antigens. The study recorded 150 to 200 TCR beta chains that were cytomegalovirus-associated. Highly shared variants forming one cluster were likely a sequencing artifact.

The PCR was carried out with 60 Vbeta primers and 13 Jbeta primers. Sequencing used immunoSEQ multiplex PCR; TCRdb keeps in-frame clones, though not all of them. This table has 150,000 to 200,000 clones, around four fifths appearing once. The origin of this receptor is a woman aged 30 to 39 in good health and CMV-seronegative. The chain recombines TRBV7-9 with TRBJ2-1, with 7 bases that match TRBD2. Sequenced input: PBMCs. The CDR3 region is CASSPPGTIEQFF. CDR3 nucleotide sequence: TGTGCCAGCAGCCCCCCTGGGACTATTGAGCAGTTCTTC.